This T cell receptor beta chain was identified during a study of blood T cell dynamics during melanoma immunotherapy. Study summary: First-line therapy was either pembrolizumab or nivolumab with ipilimumab for metastatic melanoma.

The time point is: week 3, after first cycle of checkpoint inhibitor. Disease control meant complete response, partial response or stable disease at 12 weeks. CDR3 length: 17 residues. Trimming removed 6 bases at V and 5 bases at J, with 23 bases between. The germline CDR1 and CDR2 sequences are LNHDA and SQIVND (reference sequence). TCRdb's copy holds only in-frame clones and misses some; the assay was immunoSEQ multiplex PCR. Of 25,000 to 30,000 clones in the sample, over 70% were seen once. This rearrangement joins TRBV19 to TRBJ1-5, with a tentative D call TRBD1 (5 bases). This TCR derives from a human donor with melanoma. The input for sequencing was blood, taken from a patient treated with checkpoint blockade. The CDR3 DNA reads as TGTGCCAGTAGGCACCGCCCGTCGGGGGGACGGGATCAGCCCCAGCATTTT. Protein product: CASRHRPSGGRDQPQHF.